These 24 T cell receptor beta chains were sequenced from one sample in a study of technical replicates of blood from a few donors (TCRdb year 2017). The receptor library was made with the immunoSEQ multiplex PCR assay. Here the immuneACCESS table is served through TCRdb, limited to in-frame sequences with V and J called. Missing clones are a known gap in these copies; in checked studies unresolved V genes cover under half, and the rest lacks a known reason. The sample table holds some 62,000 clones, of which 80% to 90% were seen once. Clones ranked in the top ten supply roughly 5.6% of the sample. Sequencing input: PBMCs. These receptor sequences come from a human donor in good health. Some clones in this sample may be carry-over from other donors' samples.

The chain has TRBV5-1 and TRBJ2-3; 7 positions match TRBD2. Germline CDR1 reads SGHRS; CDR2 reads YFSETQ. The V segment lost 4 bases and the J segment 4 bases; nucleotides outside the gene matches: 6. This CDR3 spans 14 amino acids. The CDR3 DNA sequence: TGCGCCAGCAGCCACGGACTAGGCTCAGATACGCAGTATTTT. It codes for CASSHGLGSDTQYF.

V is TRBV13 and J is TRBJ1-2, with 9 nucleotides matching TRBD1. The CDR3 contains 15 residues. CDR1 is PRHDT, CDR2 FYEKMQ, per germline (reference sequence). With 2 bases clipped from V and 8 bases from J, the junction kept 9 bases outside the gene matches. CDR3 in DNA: TGTGCCAGCAGCTTATTGGGACAGGGTTTAGGGGGCTACACCTTC. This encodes CASSLLGQGLGGYTF.

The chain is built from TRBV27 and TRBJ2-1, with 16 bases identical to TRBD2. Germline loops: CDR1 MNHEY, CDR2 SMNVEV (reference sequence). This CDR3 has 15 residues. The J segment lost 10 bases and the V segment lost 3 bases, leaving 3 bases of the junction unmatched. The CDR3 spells CASSFSGLAGGEQFF. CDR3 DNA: TGTGCCAGCAGTTTCTCGGGACTAGCGGGAGGGGAGCAGTTCTTC.

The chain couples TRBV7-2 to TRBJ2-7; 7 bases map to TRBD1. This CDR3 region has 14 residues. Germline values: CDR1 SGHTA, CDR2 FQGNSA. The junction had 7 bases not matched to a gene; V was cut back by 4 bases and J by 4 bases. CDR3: CASSSRQGPYEQYF. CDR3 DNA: TGTGCCAGCAGCTCGCGACAGGGACCTTACGAGCAGTACTTC.

The CDR3 loop is CASSQGVATGNEQFF. In DNA form, the CDR3 reads TGTGCCAGCAGCCAAGGGGTAGCGACTGGGAATGAGCAGTTCTTC. The V and J genes are TRBV4-2 and TRBJ2-1; D may be TRBD2 (5 bases). Germline-derived CDR1 and CDR2 are LGHNA and YNFKEQ. V gave up 1 base and J gave up 7 bases, with 14 bases separating them. CDR3 size: 15 residues.

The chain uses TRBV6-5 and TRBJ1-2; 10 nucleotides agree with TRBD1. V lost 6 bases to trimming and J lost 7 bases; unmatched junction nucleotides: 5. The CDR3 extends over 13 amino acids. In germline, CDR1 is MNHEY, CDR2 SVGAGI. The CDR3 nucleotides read TGTGCCAGCAGCCTTCGACAGGGGGCTGGCTACACCTTC. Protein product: CASSLRQGAGYTF.

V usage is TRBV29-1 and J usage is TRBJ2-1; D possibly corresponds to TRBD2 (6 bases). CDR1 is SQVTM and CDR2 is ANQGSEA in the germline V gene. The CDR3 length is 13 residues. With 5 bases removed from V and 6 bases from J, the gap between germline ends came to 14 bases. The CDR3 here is CSVRLESLNEQFF. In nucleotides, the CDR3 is TGCAGCGTTAGACTAGAGTCTCTCAATGAGCAGTTCTTC.

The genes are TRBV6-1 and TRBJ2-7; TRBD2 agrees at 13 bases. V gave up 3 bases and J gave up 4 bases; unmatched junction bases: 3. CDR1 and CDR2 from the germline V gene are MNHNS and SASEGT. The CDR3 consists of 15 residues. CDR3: CASSEGLAGSYEQYF. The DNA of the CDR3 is TGTGCCAGCAGTGAGGGACTAGCGGGATCTTACGAGCAGTACTTC.

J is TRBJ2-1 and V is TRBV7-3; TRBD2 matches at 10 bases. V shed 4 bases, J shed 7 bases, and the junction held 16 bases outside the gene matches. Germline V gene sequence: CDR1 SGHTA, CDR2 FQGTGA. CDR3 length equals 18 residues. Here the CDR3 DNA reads TGTGCCAGCAGCTACGGACCTAAGGGACTAGCGTCCAAGAATGAGCAGTTCTTC. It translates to CASSYGPKGLASKNEQFF.

This chain's CDR3 is CASSSTGHVEQFF. Here the CDR3 DNA reads TGTGCCAGCAGCTCAACCGGACATGTTGAGCAGTTCTTC. The rearrangement uses TRBV5-6 and TRBJ2-1, with D tentatively TRBD1 (5 bases). CDR1 SGHDT and CDR2 YYEEEE come from the germline V gene. Trimming pared 3 bases from V and 9 bases from J, leaving 13 bases between. The CDR3 spans 13 residues. The full variable domain, completed using reference TRBV5-6 and TRBJ2-1, is DAGVTQSPTHLIKTRGQQVTLRCSPKSGHDTVSWYQQALGQGPQFIFQYYEEEERQRGNFPDRFSGHQFPNYSSELNVNALLLGDSALYLCASSSTGHVEQFFGPGTRLTVL.

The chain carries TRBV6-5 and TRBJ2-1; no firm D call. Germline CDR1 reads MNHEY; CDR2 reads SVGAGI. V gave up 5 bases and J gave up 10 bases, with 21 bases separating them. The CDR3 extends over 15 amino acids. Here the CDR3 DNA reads TGTGCCAGCAGTCCACAACCCTGGGCACCTTGGGAGCAGTTCTTC. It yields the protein CASSPQPWAPWEQFF.

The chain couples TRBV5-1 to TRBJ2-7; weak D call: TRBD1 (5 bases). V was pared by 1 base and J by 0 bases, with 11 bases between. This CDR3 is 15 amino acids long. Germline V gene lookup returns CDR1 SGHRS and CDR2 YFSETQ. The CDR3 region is CASSLSWGSSYEQYF. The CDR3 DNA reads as TGCGCCAGCAGCTTGAGTTGGGGCAGCTCCTACGAGCAGTACTTC.

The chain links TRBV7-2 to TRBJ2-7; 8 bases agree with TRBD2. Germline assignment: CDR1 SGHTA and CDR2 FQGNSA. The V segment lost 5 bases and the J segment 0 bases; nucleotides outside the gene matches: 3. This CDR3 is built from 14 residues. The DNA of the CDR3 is TGTGCCAGCAGCCTTAGCGGGGTCTCCTACGAGCAGTACTTC. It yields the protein CASSLSGVSYEQYF.

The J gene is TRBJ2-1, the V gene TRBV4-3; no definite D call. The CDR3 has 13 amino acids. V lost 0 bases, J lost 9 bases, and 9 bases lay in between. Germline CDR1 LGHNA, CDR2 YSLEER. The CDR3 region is CASSQDIFGEQFF. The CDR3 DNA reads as TGCGCCAGCAGCCAAGATATATTCGGTGAGCAGTTCTTC.

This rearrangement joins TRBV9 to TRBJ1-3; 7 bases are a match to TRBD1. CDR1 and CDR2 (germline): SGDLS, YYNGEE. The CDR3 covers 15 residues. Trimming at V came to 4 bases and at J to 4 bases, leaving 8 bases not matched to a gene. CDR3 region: CASSPPGTVGNTIYF. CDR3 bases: TGTGCCAGCAGCCCCCCCGGGACAGTCGGAAACACCATATATTTT.

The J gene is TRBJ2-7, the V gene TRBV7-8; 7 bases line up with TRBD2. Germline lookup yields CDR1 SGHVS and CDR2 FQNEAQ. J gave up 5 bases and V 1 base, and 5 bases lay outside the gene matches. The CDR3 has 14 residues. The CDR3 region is CASSLGAGLNEQYF. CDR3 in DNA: TGTGCCAGCAGCTTAGGAGCGGGGCTCAACGAGCAGTACTTC.

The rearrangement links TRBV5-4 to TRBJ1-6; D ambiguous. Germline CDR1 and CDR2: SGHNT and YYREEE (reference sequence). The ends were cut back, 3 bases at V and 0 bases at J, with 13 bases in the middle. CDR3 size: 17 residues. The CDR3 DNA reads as TGTGCCAGCAGCTCGCCGTTCGGGAGCTCCTATAATTCACCCCTCCACTTT. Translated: CASSSPFGSSYNSPLHF.

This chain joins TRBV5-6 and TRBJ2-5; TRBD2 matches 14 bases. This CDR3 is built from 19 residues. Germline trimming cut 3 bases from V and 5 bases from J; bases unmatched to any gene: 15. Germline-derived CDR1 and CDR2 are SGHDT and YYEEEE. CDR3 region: CASSSTVITRLAGGETQYF. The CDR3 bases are TGTGCCAGCAGCTCCACCGTTATTACAAGACTAGCGGGGGGGGAGACCCAGTACTTC.

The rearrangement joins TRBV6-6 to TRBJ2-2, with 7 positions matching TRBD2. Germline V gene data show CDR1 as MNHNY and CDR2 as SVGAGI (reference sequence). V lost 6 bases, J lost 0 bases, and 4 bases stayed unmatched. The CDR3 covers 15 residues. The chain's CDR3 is CASSTLAANTGELFF. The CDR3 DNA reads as TGTGCCAGCAGCACGCTAGCGGCGAACACCGGGGAGCTGTTTTTT.

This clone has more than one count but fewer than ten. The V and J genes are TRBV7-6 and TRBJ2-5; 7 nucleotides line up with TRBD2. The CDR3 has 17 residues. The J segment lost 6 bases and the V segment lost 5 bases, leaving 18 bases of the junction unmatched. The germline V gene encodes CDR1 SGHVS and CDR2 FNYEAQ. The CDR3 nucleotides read TGTGCCAGCAGCGAAGAGCGGGGCCGGCGGGGGTGGAAGACCCAGTACTTC. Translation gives CASSEERGRRGWKTQYF.

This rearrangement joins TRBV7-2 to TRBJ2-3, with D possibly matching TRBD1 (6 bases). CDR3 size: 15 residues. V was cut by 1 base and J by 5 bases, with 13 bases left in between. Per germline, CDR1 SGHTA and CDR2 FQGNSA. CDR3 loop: CASSLVAGVEDTQYF. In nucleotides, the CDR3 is TGTGCCAGCAGCTTAGTGGCAGGGGTGGAAGATACGCAGTATTTT.

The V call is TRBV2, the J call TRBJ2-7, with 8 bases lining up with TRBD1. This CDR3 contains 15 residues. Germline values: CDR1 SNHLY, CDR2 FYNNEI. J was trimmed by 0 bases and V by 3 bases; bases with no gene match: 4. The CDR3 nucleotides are TGTGCCAGCAGTGATCTGACAGGGGACTCCTACGAGCAGTACTTC. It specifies CASSDLTGDSYEQYF.

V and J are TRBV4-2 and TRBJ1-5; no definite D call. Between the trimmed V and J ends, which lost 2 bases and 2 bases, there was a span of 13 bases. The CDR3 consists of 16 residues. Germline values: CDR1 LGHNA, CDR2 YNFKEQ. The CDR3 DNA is TGTGCCAGCAGCCAATCCGGCGGGGAGGGCAATCAGCCCCAGCATTTT. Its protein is CASSQSGGEGNQPQHF.

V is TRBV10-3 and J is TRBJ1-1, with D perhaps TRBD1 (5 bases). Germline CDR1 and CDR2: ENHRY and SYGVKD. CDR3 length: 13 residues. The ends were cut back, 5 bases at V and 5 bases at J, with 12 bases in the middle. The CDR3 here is CAISSRGGTEAFF. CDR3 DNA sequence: TGTGCCATCAGTTCCCGGGGGGGAACTGAAGCTTTCTTT.